The T cell receptor (beta chain) described here comes from a study of blood T cells in healthy people across ages. There were at least 5 micrograms of total RNA extracted from every sample. Together with a sample-barcoded 5' primer, a J-beta primer mix was included in a second PCR lasting roughly 7 to 11 cycles. Each CDR3 protein gets one entry after TCRdb re-called the 5' RACE reads with MiXCR. The sample lists 650,000 to 900,000 distinct CDR3 sequences; about 62% were seen once. Trimming cost V 1 base and J 1 base, with 8 bases left between them. Per the germline V gene, CDR1 is DFQATT and CDR2 is SNEGSKA (reference sequence). The CDR3 sequence is 14 residues long. Only a few counts were recorded for this clonotype.

The V and J genes are TRBV20-1 and TRBJ1-5; tentative D call: TRBD1 (5 bases). The source material was blood. The source is a man aged 30 to 39 in good health. The CDR3 spells CSARGGRSNQPQHF. The CDR3 region has the DNA TGCAGTGCTAGAGGGGGCAGGAGCAATCAGCCCCAGCATTTT.